This TCR beta chain was sequenced during a study of PD-1 blockade in classical Hodgkin lymphoma. Findings of the study overall: The baseline diversity of complete responders showed similarity to that of newly diagnosed patients.

As to time point: cycle 4 day 1 (C4D1), after 5 to 7 weeks of nivolumab. Each patient's relapse followed autologous stem cell transplantation, and brentuximab vedotin exposure varied. Using magnetic negative selection, the CD4+ T cells were separated out of thawed PBMCs. Using immunoSEQ multiplex PCR, the repertoire was profiled, and TCRdb retains in-frame clones only, with some absent. The sample yields under 25,000 clones, around 68% seen once. On this clone: Its antigen is unidentified.

CDR3 length: 12 residues. In germline, CDR1 is SNHLY, CDR2 FYNNEI. Trimming removed 4 bases at V and 5 bases at J, with 8 bases between. The receptor was derived from a human donor with classical Hodgkin lymphoma. The starting material was CD4+ T cells from blood, obtained before the fourth cycle of nivolumab. The V and J genes are TRBV2 and TRBJ2-5; D is ambiguous. CDR3 amino acids: CASSVELETQYF. In DNA, the CDR3 is TGTGCCAGCAGTGTGGAGTTGGAGACCCAGTACTTC.